This TCR beta chain was identified in a study of shared clonotypes between healthy human individuals. The study's findings and limits: Collection of samples was limited to blood; tissue repertoires likely differ. Estimated richness was generally greater in naive than memory subsets.

Generated by immunoSEQ multiplex PCR, the TCRdb table keeps only in-frame clones and is missing some. The table includes 950,000 to 1,100,000 clones, around 75% detected once. Notes on this clone: Antigen: not known.

Trimming cost V 3 bases and J 6 bases, with 14 bases left between them. The CDR3 loop spans 14 amino acids. The germline gives CDR1 LNHDA, CDR2 SQIVND (reference sequence). The chain couples TRBV19 to TRBJ1-2, with D unresolved. The sample taken for sequencing was memory CD4+ T cells sorted from blood. As to subset: CD45RA-negative fraction. The TCR was taken from a man aged 18-30 years in good health. This CDR3 reads CASSIRSLPNGYTF. As DNA, the CDR3 is TGTGCCAGTAGTATCCGGTCCCTTCCCAATGGCTACACCTTC.